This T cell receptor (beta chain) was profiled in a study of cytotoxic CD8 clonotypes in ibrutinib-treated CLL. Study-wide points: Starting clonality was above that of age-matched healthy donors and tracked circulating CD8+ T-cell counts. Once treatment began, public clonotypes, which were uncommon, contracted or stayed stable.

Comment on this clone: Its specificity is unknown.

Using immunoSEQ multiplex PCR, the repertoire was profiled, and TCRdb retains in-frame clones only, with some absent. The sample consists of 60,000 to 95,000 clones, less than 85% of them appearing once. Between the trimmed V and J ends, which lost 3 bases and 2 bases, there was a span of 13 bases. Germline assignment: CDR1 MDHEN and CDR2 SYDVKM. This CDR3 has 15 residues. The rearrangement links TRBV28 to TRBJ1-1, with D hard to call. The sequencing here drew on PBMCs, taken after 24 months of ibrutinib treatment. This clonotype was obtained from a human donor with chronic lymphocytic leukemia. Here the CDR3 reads CASSFLSQINTEAFF. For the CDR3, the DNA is TGTGCCAGCAGTTTTTTGTCACAGATTAACACTGAAGCTTTCTTT.